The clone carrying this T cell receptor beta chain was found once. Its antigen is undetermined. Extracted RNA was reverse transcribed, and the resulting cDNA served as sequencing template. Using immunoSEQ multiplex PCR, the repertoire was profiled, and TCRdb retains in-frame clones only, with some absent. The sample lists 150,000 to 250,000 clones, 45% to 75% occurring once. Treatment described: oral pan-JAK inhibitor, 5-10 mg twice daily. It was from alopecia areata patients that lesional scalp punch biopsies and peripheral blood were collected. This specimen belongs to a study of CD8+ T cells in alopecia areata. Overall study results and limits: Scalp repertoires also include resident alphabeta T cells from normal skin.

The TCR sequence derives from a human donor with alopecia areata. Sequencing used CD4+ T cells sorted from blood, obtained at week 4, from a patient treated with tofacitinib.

The CDR3 here is CASSHNRDSPRGYTF. The CDR3, as DNA: TGTGCCAGCAGTCACAACCGGGACAGTCCTAGGGGCTACACCTTC. The rearrangement joins TRBV28 to TRBJ1-2, with 7 nucleotides matching TRBD1. This CDR3 has 15 residues. CDR1 is MDHEN and CDR2 is SYDVKM in the germline V gene. Trimming at V came to 5 bases and at J to 8 bases, leaving 14 bases not matched to a gene.